The clone carrying this TCR beta chain was observed once. Its antigen is not known. The treatment: oral pan-JAK inhibitor, 5-10 mg twice daily. From PBMCs, CD4+ and CD8+ T cells were sorted. Sequencing relied on a cDNA template that was reverse transcribed from extracted RNA. Sequencing used immunoSEQ multiplex PCR; TCRdb keeps in-frame clones, though not all of them. The table lists more than 200,000 clones, less than 50% of them singletons. This sample stems from a study of CD8+ T cells in alopecia areata. About the research overall: Patients given treatment had severity scored by the percentage of scalp area affected.

Overall study results and limits: Baseline CD8+ expansion's link to response remains uncertain, as there was one nonresponder. Compared with normal scalp, lesional scalp had higher clonality and more expanded CD8+ clones.

The CDR3 consists of 15 residues. From germline, CDR1 is SGHRS and CDR2 YFSETQ. Deletions cut 0 bases from V and 1 base from J, with 10 bases between. The source is a human donor with alopecia areata. The rearrangement links TRBV5-1 to TRBJ1-1; D gene unclear. This sample comprised CD4+ T cells sorted from blood, obtained at approximately week 36, from a patient treated with tofacitinib. CDR3 residues: CASSLGARSNTEAFF. The CDR3 coding sequence is TGCGCCAGCAGCTTGGGGGCCAGGTCGAACACTGAAGCTTTCTTT.